This is a list of T cell receptor beta chains from one sample in a study of radiotherapy plus CTLA-4 blockade in lung cancer. Using immunoSEQ multiplex PCR, the repertoire was profiled, and TCRdb retains in-frame clones only, with some absent. The sample lists 80,000 to 100,000 clones, about 90% occurring once. The specimen was peripheral blood, collected from a patient treated with radiotherapy plus ipilimumab. These TCRs come from a human donor with non-small cell lung cancer that progressed on radiotherapy plus ipilimumab. The CDR3 runs from the conserved cysteine through the conserved F or W. D genes are given only for firm matches. The size entry is marked missing in some rows and otherwise reads once, few, many or a size class.

d_call j_call clone_size v_call cdr3_nt cdr3_aa
NA TRBJ1-2 NA TRBV7-9 TGTGCCAGCAGCCGGGGGGGGGCCCCCTATGGCTACACCTTC CASSRGGAPYGYTF
NA TRBJ2-7 NA TRBV6-5 TGTGCCAGCCGCGTGGCCAGGGGGGTCTCCTACGAGCAGTACTTC CASRVARGVSYEQYF
TRBD1 TRBJ1-2 NA TRBV4-1 TGCGCCAGCAGCCCAACACAGGGGGCGCCCTATGGCTACACCTTC CASSPTQGAPYGYTF
NA TRBJ2-3 NA TRBV6-5 TGTGCCAGCAGTTACGCGCTGGGGGATACGCAGTATTTT CASSYALGDTQYF
NA TRBJ2-3 NA TRBV7-3 TGTGCCAGCAGCCCCGGGGCCCTACGTGATACGCAGTATTTT CASSPGALRDTQYF
TRBD2 TRBJ2-1 NA TRBV5-1 TGCGCCAGCAGCTTGGCGGGGGGTAGCTCCTACAATGAGCAGTTCTTC CASSLAGGSSYNEQFF
NA TRBJ2-7 once TRBV19 TGTGCCAGTAGTATTCAGTCGGGGGTTGGCGAGCAGTACTTC CASSIQSGVGEQYF
TRBD1 TRBJ2-7 NA TRBV5-6 TGTGCCAGCAGCTTACCGGGACAGGGAGGCTCCTACGAGCAGTACTTC CASSLPGQGGSYEQYF
NA TRBJ2-7 NA TRBV12-5 TGTGCTAGTGTCCCCTCGGGGTACGAGCAGTACTTC CASVPSGYEQYF
NA TRBJ2-1 NA TRBV2 TGTGCCAGCAGTGATCTTGGTAGTAAGCTCAATGAGCAGTTCTTC CASSDLGSKLNEQFF
NA TRBJ2-7 NA TRBV15 TGTGCCACCAGCAGTGGGGGCGGCTCCTACGAGCAGTACTTC CATSSGGGSYEQYF
TRBD2 TRBJ2-1 NA TRBV29-1 TGCAGCGTTGGGGGACTCCGGGAGGGGTCCTACAATGAGCAGTTCTTC CSVGGLREGSYNEQFF
NA TRBJ1-2 NA TRBV6-1 TGTGGCGCGGGGGGAGACTATGGCTACACCTTC CGAGGDYGYTF
NA TRBJ2-7 NA TRBV15 TGTGCCACCAGCAGAGATCTCAAAGGCCACGAGCAGTACTTC CATSRDLKGHEQYF
NA TRBJ1-5 once TRBV28 TGTGCCAGCAGTTTACCACCCGGGCAGCCCCAGCATTTT CASSLPPGQPQHF
NA TRBJ2-7 NA TRBV30 TGTGCCTGGAATTGGGCAGGGTCCTACGAGCAGTACTTC CAWNWAGSYEQYF
TRBD1 TRBJ1-2 few TRBV6-6 TGTGCCAGCAGTTCCACAGGGGACTATGGCTACACCTTC CASSSTGDYGYTF
TRBD1 TRBJ1-1 NA TRBV5-4 TGTGCCAGCAGCTCGGGACAGGCGAGTTTAGAAGCTTTCTTT CASSSGQASLEAFF
NA TRBJ1-3 NA TRBV29-1 TGCAGCGTTGAAAGGCTACAGTCTGGAAACACCATATATTTT CSVERLQSGNTIYF
TRBD2 TRBJ2-5 NA TRBV4-1 TGCGCCAGCAGCCTCGGACTAGCTCGTGGAGAGACCCAGTACTTC CASSLGLARGETQYF
NA TRBJ1-2 once TRBV5-8 TGTGCCAGCAGCCACACATTCGGGACAATCAACTATGGCTACACCTTC CASSHTFGTINYGYTF
NA TRBJ1-2 once TRBV7-8 TGTGCCAGCAGCCCTCAAGGGACTAACTATGGCTACACCTTC CASSPQGTNYGYTF
NA TRBJ1-3 few TRBV10-1 TGCGCCAGCAGTGCGGACAGTAACTCTGGAAACACCATATATTTT CASSADSNSGNTIYF
NA TRBJ2-7 NA TRBV6-6 TGTGCCAGCAGTTACCTTCGGAGTCCCGCTGGAGAGCAGTACTTC CASSYLRSPAGEQYF
NA TRBJ1-2 NA TRBV7-8 TGTGCCAGCAGCTTAGAGGGAGCTAACTATGGCTACACCTTC CASSLEGANYGYTF
TRBD1 TRBJ2-7 NA TRBV7-9 TGTGCCTCAGGGTCGGACAGGAGATCCTACGAGCAGTACTTC CASGSDRRSYEQYF
TRBD2 TRBJ2-3 NA TRBV4-1 TGCGCCAGCAGCCAAGGCGGGAGTCTCCCTTGGACAGATACGCAGTATTTT CASSQGGSLPWTDTQYF
NA TRBJ2-1 NA TRBV30 TGTGCCTGGACGGCGGGAAGTCCAGTCAATGAGCAGTTCTTC CAWTAGSPVNEQFF
NA TRBJ2-2 NA TRBV5-1 TGCGCCAGCAGTTCGGGGACGAACACCGGGGAGCTGTTTTTT CASSSGTNTGELFF
NA TRBJ2-2 NA TRBV6-4 TGTGCCAGCGGAAGCAGCAACACCGGGGAGCTGTTTTTT CASGSSNTGELFF
NA TRBJ2-1 NA TRBV18 TGTGCCAGCTCACCTAGTATGGGCCCTACCTACAATGAGCAGTTCTTC CASSPSMGPTYNEQFF
NA TRBJ2-1 NA TRBV6-5 TGTGCCAGCAGTGATAACGGGCCTCACAATGAGCAGTTCTTC CASSDNGPHNEQFF
NA TRBJ2-3 NA TRBV27 TGTGCCAGCAGTTGGGGGCGCGCAGATACGCAGTATTTT CASSWGRADTQYF
NA TRBJ1-5 NA TRBV7-6 TGTGCCAGCAGCTTAGTAGGGCTCGGGCATCAGCCCCAGCATTTT CASSLVGLGHQPQHF
NA TRBJ1-3 NA TRBV9 TGTGCCAGCAGCGCCCAGCCAGCCTTACGCTCTGGAAACACCATATATTTT CASSAQPALRSGNTIYF